Presented here are 22 T cell receptor beta chains from one specimen sequenced in a study of beta chain features in type 1 diabetes. All of the isolated RNA was reverse transcribed, so expressed TCRB transcripts were sequenced. Produced via immunoSEQ multiplex PCR; TCRdb's table is partial and in-frame only. The sample holds around 200,000 clones, around 13% seen once. Sequenced material: central memory CD4+ T cells from blood. These receptors were collected from a woman under 30 in good health.

This clone was seen more than once but under ten times. The rearrangement uses TRBV29-1 and TRBJ1-1; no clear D gene. In germline, CDR1 is SQVTM, CDR2 ANQGSEA. V was trimmed by 4 bases and J by 0 bases, leaving 9 bases between them. This CDR3 comprises 13 residues. This chain's CDR3 is CSVAPGVNTEAFF. The CDR3 DNA follows: TGCAGCGTTGCGCCGGGAGTGAACACTGAAGCTTTCTTT.

The chain carries TRBV10-3 and TRBJ2-7, with a tentative D call TRBD2 (5 bases). Trimming removed 0 bases at V and 7 bases at J, with 19 bases between. This CDR3 region has 16 residues. Germline V gene data show CDR1 as ENHRY and CDR2 as SYGVKD. The CDR3 DNA reads as TGTGCCATCAGTGAGTCGGCTAGTGCAAGGACTCGGGAGCAGTACTTC. Translated: CAISESASARTREQYF.

This clone was observed a few times. The gene calls are TRBV29-1 and TRBJ1-2, with 8 bases identical to TRBD1. With 5 bases clipped from V and 4 bases from J, the junction kept 9 bases outside the gene matches. The CDR3 totals 14 residues. Per the germline V gene, CDR1 is SQVTM and CDR2 is ANQGSEA. CDR3 in amino acids: CSVQGQGRVYGYTF. CDR3 DNA sequence: TGCAGCGTTCAAGGACAGGGTCGAGTCTATGGCTACACCTTC.

This clone was observed a few times. The V gene is TRBV4-3, the J gene TRBJ2-2; D call uncertain. V lost 0 bases and J lost 7, with 3 bases in between. Germline CDR1 and CDR2: LGHNA and YSLEER. The length of the CDR3 is 12 residues. The CDR3 DNA reads TGCGCCAGCAGCCAAGATATCGGGGAGCTGTTTTTT. Amino acid sequence: CASSQDIGELFF.

J is TRBJ2-3 and V is TRBV4-3; maybe TRBD1 (5 bases). This CDR3 is 15 amino acids long. Germline loops: CDR1 LGHNA, CDR2 YSLEER. Trimming shortened V by 1 base and J by 5 bases, and 13 bases separated the two germline ends. DNA of the CDR3: TGCGCCAGCAGCCAAGCGCAATCAGGGCAAGATACGCAGTATTTT. Encoded protein: CASSQAQSGQDTQYF.

This clone was observed a handful of times. CDR3 sequence: CASSQYSQGGTGELFF. CDR3 DNA: TGTGCCAGCAGCCAATATTCTCAGGGCGGCACCGGGGAGCTGTTTTTT. This sequence joins TRBV4-2 and TRBJ2-2; TRBD1 might be the D (5 bases). Looked up from germline, CDR1 is LGHNA and CDR2 is YNFKEQ. This CDR3 has 16 amino acids. Trimming stripped 2 bases from V and 4 bases from J, with 14 bases between.

A few counts support this clone. The chain couples TRBV7-3 to TRBJ2-3; tentatively, D is TRBD2 (6 bases). The V end lost 0 bases, the J end lost 3 bases, and 10 bases lay between the germline ends. The CDR3 sequence is 15 residues long. The V gene's germline CDR1 is SGHTA and CDR2 FQGTGA. CDR3 protein: CASSLTAGSTDTQYF. The CDR3, as DNA: TGTGCCAGCAGCTTAACGGCGGGATCGACAGATACGCAGTATTTT.

V gene TRBV29-1 combines with J gene TRBJ2-5, with D maybe TRBD2 (6 bases). Per the germline V gene, CDR1 is SQVTM and CDR2 is ANQGSEA. This CDR3 contains 14 residues. Trimming took 6 bases from V and 1 from J, leaving 15 bases between them. CDR3 sequence reads: CSVGRGSGQETQYF. CDR3 DNA sequence: TGCAGCGTGGGTCGAGGTAGCGGCCAAGAGACCCAGTACTTC.

This sequence joins TRBV27 and TRBJ2-5, with a possible D match to TRBD2 (5 bases). Trimming cost V 5 bases and J 3 bases, with 22 bases left between them. Germline V CDR1 and CDR2: MNHEY, SMNVEV (reference sequence). This CDR3 has 17 residues. The CDR3 region is CASSPTGNTNNKETQYF. As DNA, the CDR3 is TGTGCCAGCAGTCCTACGGGGAATACTAACAATAAAGAGACCCAGTACTTC.

The chain uses TRBV10-3 and TRBJ2-3; D perhaps matches TRBD1 (5 bases). Germline-derived CDR1 and CDR2 are ENHRY and SYGVKD. With 0 bases removed from V and 5 bases from J, the gap between germline ends came to 6 bases. The CDR3 has 13 residues. CDR3 residues: CAISESQGDTQYF. Here the CDR3 DNA reads TGTGCCATCAGTGAGTCTCAGGGAGATACGCAGTATTTT.

This clone was detected only a few times. The chain combines TRBV4-1 with TRBJ2-6; 8 nucleotides match TRBD1. J lost 0 bases, V lost 3 bases, and 7 bases had no gene match. Looked up from germline, CDR1 is MGHRA and CDR2 is YSYEKL. This CDR3 spans 18 amino acids. CDR3 loop: CASSQRDRSYSGANVLTF. The CDR3 coding sequence is TGCGCCAGCAGCCAGCGGGACAGGAGTTACTCTGGGGCCAACGTCCTGACTTTC.

This clone was detected only a few times. The chain combines TRBV7-2 with TRBJ1-5; D is undetermined. The CDR3 spans 17 residues. V was cut by 1 base and J by 4 bases, with 17 bases left in between. Per the germline V gene, CDR1 is SGHTA and CDR2 is FQGNSA. CDR3 residues: CASSLVACVNSNQPQHF. For the CDR3, the DNA is TGTGCCAGCAGCTTAGTAGCCTGTGTAAATAGTAATCAGCCCCAGCATTTT.

V gene TRBV5-6 combines with J gene TRBJ2-2; 10 bases map to TRBD2. Germline V CDR1 and CDR2: SGHDT, YYEEEE. V was clipped by 5 bases and J by 3 bases; unmatched bases: 4. The CDR3 contains 15 residues. DNA of the CDR3: TGTGCCAGCAGATTAGCGGGAGGACACACCGGGGAGCTGTTTTTT. As protein: CASRLAGGHTGELFF.

The rearrangement uses TRBV11-2 and TRBJ1-1; the match to TRBD1 covers 8 bases. Germline V gene data show CDR1 as SGHAT and CDR2 as FQNNGV. This CDR3 contains 13 residues. Trimming at V came to 5 bases and at J to 4 bases, leaving 3 bases not matched to a gene. Written as DNA, the CDR3 is TGTGCCAGCAGCCTTACAGGGGGCACTGAAGCTTTCTTT. It is translated as CASSLTGGTEAFF.

The sample holds a few counts of this clone. The V and J genes are TRBV5-4 and TRBJ2-1; D uncertain. The CDR3 runs to 15 residues. Germline CDR1 SGHNT, CDR2 YYREEE (reference sequence). The ends were cut back, 2 bases at V and 7 bases at J, with 16 bases in the middle. CDR3 residues: CASSFYVTRQNEQFF. CDR3 sequence (DNA): TGTGCCAGCAGCTTTTACGTAACGAGGCAGAATGAGCAGTTCTTC. Looking up the rest from reference TRBV5-4 and TRBJ2-1 gives the full variable domain: ETGVTQSPTHLIKTRGQQVTLRCSSQSGHNTVSWYQQALGQGPQFIFQYYREEENGRGNFPPRFSGLQFPNYSSELNVNALELDDSALYLCASSFYVTRQNEQFFGPGTRLTVL.

V gene TRBV30 combines with J gene TRBJ2-7; TRBD1 might be the D (5 bases). The length of the CDR3 is 12 residues. The V and J ends lost 3 bases and 7 bases respectively, with 13 bases between them. CDR1 is GTSNPN and CDR2 is SVGIG in the germline V gene (reference sequence). The CDR3 spells CAWRSDRGEQYF. The CDR3, as DNA: TGTGCCTGGAGGTCAGATAGGGGAGAGCAGTACTTC.

As DNA, the CDR3 is TGTGCCAGCAGCCGGACAGGGCTCTATGGCTACACCTTC. It is translated as CASSRTGLYGYTF. The V and J genes are TRBV6-5 and TRBJ1-2, with 8 bases that match TRBD1. This CDR3 region has 13 residues. The germline CDR1 and CDR2 sequences are MNHEY and SVGAGI. V shed 6 bases and J 4 bases; nucleotides not matched to a gene: 4.

This clone was detected a few times. The gene calls are TRBV5-4 and TRBJ2-1; no reliable D call. Germline V lookup: CDR1 SGHNT, CDR2 YYREEE (reference sequence). V dropped 3 bases and J dropped 4 bases, with 2 bases sitting between them. CDR3 size: 11 residues. The CDR3 coding sequence is TGTGCCAGCAGCTCATACAATGAGCAGTTCTTC. This codes for CASSSYNEQFF.

The chain uses TRBV30 and TRBJ2-5; D not resolved. The J call is doubtful: the DNA matches TRBJ2-7 better. CDR1 GTSNPN and CDR2 SVGIG come from the germline V gene (reference sequence). The CDR3 spans 11 residues. CDR3 amino acids: CAWRGFYEQYF. As DNA, the CDR3 is TGTGCCTGGAGGGGCTTCTACGAGCAGTACTTC.

The chain uses TRBV30 and TRBJ2-3; weak D call: TRBD2 (6 bases). This CDR3 comprises 14 residues. V dropped 3 bases and J dropped 5 bases, with 15 bases sitting between them. Per germline, CDR1 GTSNPN and CDR2 SVGIG (reference sequence). CDR3: CAWSVGAGLDTQYF. The CDR3 DNA is TGTGCCTGGAGCGTTGGAGCGGGCTTAGATACGCAGTATTTT. The variable domain in full, completed from reference TRBV30 and TRBJ2-3, reads SQTIHQWPATLVQPVGSPLSLECTVEGTSNPNLYWYRQAAGRGLQLLFYSVGIGQISSEVPQNLSASRPQDRQFILSSKKLLLSDSGFYLCAWSVGAGLDTQYFGPGTRLTVL.

This clone was found a few times. The V call is TRBV28, the J call TRBJ2-1; D is undetermined. V was pared by 8 bases and J by 2 bases, with 10 bases between. This CDR3 is 13 amino acids long. CDR1 and CDR2 (germline): MDHEN, SYDVKM. The CDR3: CASERGTYNEQFF. The CDR3 region has the DNA TGTGCCAGCGAGCGAGGTACCTACAATGAGCAGTTCTTC.

This clone has only a few counts. This sequence joins TRBV6-1 and TRBJ1-1; unclear D gene. Germline CDR1 is MNHNS and CDR2 is SASEGT. V dropped 7 bases and J dropped 0 bases, with 12 bases sitting between them. This CDR3 has 14 residues. CDR3: CASIRTGLNTEAFF. As DNA, the CDR3 is TGTGCCAGCATACGGACGGGATTGAACACTGAAGCTTTCTTT.